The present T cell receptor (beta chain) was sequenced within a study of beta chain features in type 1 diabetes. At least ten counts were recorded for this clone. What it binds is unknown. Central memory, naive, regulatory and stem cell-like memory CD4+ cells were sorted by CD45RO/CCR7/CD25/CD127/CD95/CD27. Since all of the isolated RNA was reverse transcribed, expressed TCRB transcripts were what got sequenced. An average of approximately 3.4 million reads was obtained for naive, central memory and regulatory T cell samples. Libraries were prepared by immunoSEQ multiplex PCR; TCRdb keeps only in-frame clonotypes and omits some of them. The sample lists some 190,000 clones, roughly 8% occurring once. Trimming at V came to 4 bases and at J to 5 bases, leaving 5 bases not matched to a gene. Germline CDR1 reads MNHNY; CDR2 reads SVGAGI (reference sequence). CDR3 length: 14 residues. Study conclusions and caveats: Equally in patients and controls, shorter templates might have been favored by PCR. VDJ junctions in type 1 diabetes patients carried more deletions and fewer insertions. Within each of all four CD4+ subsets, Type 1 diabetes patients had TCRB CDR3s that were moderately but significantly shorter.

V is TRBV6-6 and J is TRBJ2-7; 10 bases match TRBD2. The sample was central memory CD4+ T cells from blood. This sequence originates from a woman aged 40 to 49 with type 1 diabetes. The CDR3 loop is CASSLSSGSNEQYF. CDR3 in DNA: TGTGCCAGCAGTTTGTCTAGCGGGAGTAACGAGCAGTACTTC.